This T cell receptor beta chain is drawn from a study of T cells in narcolepsy (dated by TCRdb to between 2017 and 2018). For the wider study: Patients with narcolepsy type 1 or type 2 (NT1, NT2) were enrolled in the study together with healthy control donors. Autoreactive T cells targeting hypocretin neuron self-antigens (hypocretin, TRIB2) were sought in narcolepsy patients, and TCR Vbeta sequencing was used to track clonotypes in blood and CSF. Points the paper makes about the study in general: Plots comparing CSF and blood CD4+ T cell clonotypes from the same patient highlighted HCRT-specific and TRIB2-specific autoreactive clonotypes. Certain blood memory CD4+ repertoires from patients and controls had no sequences that matched autoreactive T cell clones. According to the report, autoreactive clonotypes were detected serially in the blood of the same patients and of different patients, but not in healthy controls. Numbers of sequenced blood memory CD4+ clonotypes were comparable, with averages of some 42,000 in patients and 33,354 in controls.

Memory CD4+ T cells were sorted ex vivo from peripheral blood of narcolepsy patients and healthy controls for TCR Vbeta sequencing. To note about this clone: The antigen this receptor binds is unknown. No base qualities exist here, and no much larger clone lies one base off it.

The CDR3, cysteine through phenylalanine, is 16 amino acids long. Of the read, only the CDR3 DNA is kept; its 48 bases are in frame from base 1. For this chain, trimming is 2 bases at the V end and 6 bases at the J end, and the number of junction bases without a gene match is 7. Sequences SGHRS (CDR1) and YFSETQ (CDR2) are obtained from the germline V gene. The method behind the library was the immunoSEQ multiplex PCR assay. TCRdb provides this immuneACCESS table in a form limited to in-frame rearrangements. Some clones are lacking; in checked studies, under half of them reflect an unresolved V gene, and why the rest are absent is not known. The sample data list about 35,000 clones, and 75% to 90% of these were observed just once. About 1% of the sample comes from the top ten.

The origin of this receptor is a human donor in good health. The receptor chain draws on TRBV5-1 and TRBJ2-5, with 13 bases aligning to TRBD2. Sequenced sample: memory (CD45RA-) CD4+ T cells from blood. This specimen's cell subset or site label, per the study, means: memory T cells sorted ex vivo from peripheral blood. The CDR3 reads CASSFSLAGGTQTQYF. The nucleotide sequence is given as TGCGCCAGCAGCTTCTCACTAGCGGGGGGGACGCAGACCCAGTACTTC.